This T cell receptor beta chain came from a study of shared clonotypes between healthy human individuals. Study-level background: CD8 memory received one plate per donor, CD8 naive two, CD4 memory three and CD4 naive three.

Some clones are missing from TCRdb's copy, which holds only in-frame ones; the method was immunoSEQ multiplex PCR. The sample has roughly 2.6 million clones; over 85% are singletons. Trimming took off 4 bases at V and 1 base at J, with 14 bases between the two ends. The CDR3 spans 15 residues. Germline CDR1 SGHTS, CDR2 YDEGEE. The chain carries TRBV5-8 and TRBJ1-1; weak D call: TRBD1 (6 bases). What was sequenced was naive CD4+ T cells sorted from blood. The subset here: CD45RA+ positively selected. This sequence was found in a man in his late teens or twenties in good health. The CDR3 sequence: CASSPWGQRNTEAFF. CDR3 nucleotide sequence: TGTGCCAGCAGCCCCTGGGGGCAGAGGAACACTGAAGCTTTCTTT.